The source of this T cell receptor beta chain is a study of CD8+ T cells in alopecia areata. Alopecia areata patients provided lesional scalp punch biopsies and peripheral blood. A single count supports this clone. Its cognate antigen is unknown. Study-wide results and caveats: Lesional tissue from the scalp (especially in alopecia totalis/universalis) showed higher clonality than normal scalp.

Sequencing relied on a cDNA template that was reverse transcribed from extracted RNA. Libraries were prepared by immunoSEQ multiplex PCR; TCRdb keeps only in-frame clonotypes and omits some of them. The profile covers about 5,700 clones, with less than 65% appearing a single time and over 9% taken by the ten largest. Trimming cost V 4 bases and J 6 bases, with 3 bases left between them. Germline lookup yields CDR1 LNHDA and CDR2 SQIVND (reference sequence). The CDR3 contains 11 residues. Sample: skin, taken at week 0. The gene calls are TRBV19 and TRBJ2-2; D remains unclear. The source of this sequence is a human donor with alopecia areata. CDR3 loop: CASSRSGELFF. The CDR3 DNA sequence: TGTGCCAGTAGTAGATCCGGGGAGCTGTTTTTT.